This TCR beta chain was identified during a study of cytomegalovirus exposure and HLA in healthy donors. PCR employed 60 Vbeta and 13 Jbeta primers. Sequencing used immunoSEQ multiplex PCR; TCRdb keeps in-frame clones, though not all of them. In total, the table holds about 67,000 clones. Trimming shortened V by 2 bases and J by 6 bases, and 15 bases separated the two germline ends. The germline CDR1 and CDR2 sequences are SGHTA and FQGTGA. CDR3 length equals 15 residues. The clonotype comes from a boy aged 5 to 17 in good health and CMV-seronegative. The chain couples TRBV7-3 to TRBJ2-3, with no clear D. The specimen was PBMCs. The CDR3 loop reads CASSLSPRESDTQYF. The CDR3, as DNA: TGTGCCAGCAGCTTATCCCCAAGAGAGTCCGATACGCAGTATTTT.